The next 26 T cell receptor beta chains were all read from a single sample in a study of blood T cell repertoires in COVID-19. Only in-frame clones appear in the TCRdb table, and some are missing; sequencing was by immunoSEQ multiplex PCR. The sample contains about 190,000 clones, around 90% of which appear only once. The sequenced sample was peripheral blood. These receptors were obtained from a man in his fifties with acute or convalescent COVID-19.

The V and J genes are TRBV6-2 or TRBV6-3 and TRBJ2-1, with D perhaps TRBD1 (6 bases). CDR1 and CDR2 from the germline V gene are MNHEY and SVGEGT. Trimming removed 1 base at V and 2 bases at J, with 12 bases between. The CDR3 covers 16 residues. DNA of the CDR3: TGTGCCAGCAGTTACTTTGGGGGCCCCCCCTACAATGAGCAGTTCTTC. Translated: CASSYFGGPPYNEQFF.

The CDR3 DNA reads TGTGCCAGCAGCGGGACAGTAAGCGCTGGGGCCAACGTCCTGACTTTC. The encoded protein is CASSGTVSAGANVLTF. V usage is TRBV7-6 and J usage is TRBJ2-6, with 7 bases that match TRBD1. The germline CDR1 and CDR2 sequences are SGHVS and FNYEAQ. Trimming cost V 5 bases and J 2 bases; bases outside gene matches: 6. The CDR3 loop spans 16 amino acids.

The V gene is TRBV3-1 (or the pseudogene TRBV3-2), the J gene TRBJ2-3, with D possibly TRBD1 on 5 matching bases. With 3 bases removed from V and 7 bases from J, the gap between germline ends came to 14 bases. The germline V gene has CDR1 LGHDT and CDR2 YNNKEL (reference sequence). This CDR3 has 14 amino acids. The CDR3 protein is CASSQTWTTNTQYF. CDR3 bases: TGTGCCAGCAGCCAGACCTGGACAACCAATACGCAGTATTTT.

This chain joins TRBV5-6 and TRBJ1-6; 9 bases fit TRBD1. The CDR3 runs to 18 residues. The junction had 13 bases not matched to a gene; V was cut back by 1 base and J by 8 bases. CDR1 is SGHDT, CDR2 YYEEEE, per germline. CDR3 DNA sequence: TGTGCCAGCAGCTTGAGATATCCCGGGACAGGGAAGGATTCACCCCTCCACTTT. Its translation: CASSLRYPGTGKDSPLHF. The full variable domain, with the rest looked up from reference TRBV5-6 and TRBJ1-6, is DAGVTQSPTHLIKTRGQQVTLRCSPKSGHDTVSWYQQALGQGPQFIFQYYEEEERQRGNFPDRFSGHQFPNYSSELNVNALLLGDSALYLCASSLRYPGTGKDSPLHFGNGTRLTVT.

V gene TRBV6-5 combines with J gene TRBJ1-1; TRBD1 matches at 10 bases. The trim removed 7 bases at V and 4 bases at J, leaving 9 bases unmatched. The germline CDR1 and CDR2 sequences are MNHEY and SVGAGI. The CDR3 loop spans 15 amino acids. For the CDR3, the DNA is TGTGCCAGCACCCAACGACAGGGGGCGTCCACTGAAGCTTTCTTT. Translated: CASTQRQGASTEAFF.

As to this clone: Other DNA variants within this sample encode the same CDR3. The chain is built from TRBV18 and TRBJ1-1; possibly TRBD1 for D (5 bases). The germline CDR1 and CDR2 sequences are KGHSH and LQKENI. The CDR3 has 14 amino acids. Trimming removed 3 bases from V and 3 bases from J, with 11 bases in between. The CDR3 DNA sequence: TGTGCCAGCTCACCTCGGGGAGGGGACACTGAAGCTTTCTTT. Residues: CASSPRGGDTEAFF.

Note on this clone: Distinct nucleotide sequences in the sample also encode this CDR3. The chain combines TRBV18 with TRBJ2-5; the match to TRBD2 covers 10 bases. With 1 base clipped from V and 1 base from J, the junction kept 0 bases outside the gene matches. The germline gives CDR1 KGHSH, CDR2 LQKENI. CDR3 length: 15 amino acids. CDR3 in amino acids: CASSPLAGGQETQYF. CDR3 coding DNA: TGTGCCAGCTCACCACTAGCGGGGGGCCAAGAGACCCAGTACTTC.

This clone was seen once. The chain has TRBV5-1 and TRBJ1-6; 9 nucleotides line up with TRBD1. This CDR3 has 16 residues. In germline, CDR1 is SGHRS, CDR2 YFSETQ. Trimming at V came to 3 bases and at J to 10 bases, leaving 11 bases not matched to a gene. The CDR3 sequence is CASSSDPGQGRSPLHF. Here the CDR3 DNA reads TGCGCCAGCAGCTCCGATCCGGGACAGGGCAGGTCACCCCTCCACTTT.

The chain is built from TRBV5-4 and TRBJ2-2, with D tentatively TRBD1 (6 bases). The CDR3 extends over 14 amino acids. In germline, CDR1 is SGHNT, CDR2 YYREEE (reference sequence). The germline V and J ends were trimmed by 5 bases and 5 bases, with 13 bases remaining between them. The chain's CDR3 is CASRGGQPTGELFF. CDR3 nucleotide sequence: TGTGCCAGCAGAGGTGGACAGCCAACCGGGGAGCTGTTTTTT. The full variable domain, with the rest looked up from reference TRBV5-4 and TRBJ2-2, is ETGVTQSPTHLIKTRGQQVTLRCSSQSGHNTVSWYQQALGQGPQFIFQYYREEENGRGNFPPRFSGLQFPNYSSELNVNALELDDSALYLCASRGGQPTGELFFGEGSRLTVL.

The CDR3 DNA sequence: TGTGCCAGCACCAAAGGGGCCGCTAATGAAAAACTGTTTTTT. It yields the protein CASTKGAANEKLFF. The chain employs TRBV28 and TRBJ1-4; possibly TRBD1 for D (5 bases). The CDR3 covers 14 residues. CDR1 MDHEN and CDR2 SYDVKM come from the germline V gene. V was clipped by 7 bases and J by 3 bases, with 12 bases between them.

The V and J genes are TRBV4-3 and TRBJ2-1; tentatively, D is TRBD2 (6 bases). Germline V gives CDR1 LGHNA, CDR2 YSLEER. V gave up 0 bases and J gave up 5 bases, with 17 bases separating them. There are 17 residues in the CDR3. CDR3 DNA sequence: TGCGCCAGCAGCCAAGACCCGAGCGGGCCGATGGACAATGAGCAGTTCTTC. The encoded protein is CASSQDPSGPMDNEQFF.

This clone is a singleton in its sample. The rearrangement joins TRBV29-1 to TRBJ1-1; D is unclear. Germline-derived CDR1 and CDR2 are SQVTM and ANQGSEA. CDR3 length: 13 residues. Trimming pared 3 bases from V and 3 bases from J, leaving 11 bases between. CDR3 region: CSVEVRVDTEAFF. CDR3 nucleotides: TGCAGCGTTGAGGTTCGAGTGGACACTGAAGCTTTCTTT.

V is TRBV27 and J is TRBJ2-5; maybe TRBD1 (6 bases). The CDR3 totals 15 residues. The germline gives CDR1 MNHEY, CDR2 SMNVEV (reference sequence). V lost 0 bases and J lost 6, with 14 bases in between. In nucleotides, the CDR3 is TGTGCCAGCAGTTTATCCCCCCAGGGGCAAAAGACCCAGTACTTC. Its protein is CASSLSPQGQKTQYF.

The rearrangement links TRBV28 to TRBJ1-2, with TRBD1 as a possible D gene (6 bases). Germline CDR1 and CDR2: MDHEN and SYDVKM. This CDR3 spans 13 amino acids. The V and J ends lost 3 bases and 6 bases respectively, with 11 bases between them. CDR3 residues: CASSFRGGHGYTF. Written as DNA, the CDR3 is TGTGCCAGCAGTTTTAGGGGGGGGCATGGCTACACCTTC.

The CDR3 is CASSPTQVGELFF. The CDR3 DNA sequence: TGTGCCAGCAGTCCGACGCAGGTCGGGGAGCTGTTTTTT. The chain carries TRBV12-3 or TRBV12-4 and TRBJ2-2, with D unresolved. V was clipped by 5 bases and J by 7 bases, with 11 bases between them. The CDR3 is 13 amino acids.

This rearrangement joins TRBV28 to TRBJ1-5; no reliable D call. The length of the CDR3 is 12 residues. The germline gives CDR1 MDHEN, CDR2 SYDVKM. Between the trimmed V and J ends, which lost 3 bases and 5 bases, there was a span of 5 bases. CDR3 DNA sequence: TGTGCCAGCAGTTTGTTAGATCAGCCCCAGCATTTT. The encoded protein is CASSLLDQPQHF.

The chain recombines TRBV18 with TRBJ1-3; D ambiguous. Germline-derived CDR1 and CDR2 are KGHSH and LQKENI. CDR3 length: 15 amino acids. V lost 4 bases to trimming and J lost 2 bases, with 12 bases between them. The CDR3 sequence: CASSLPPSAGNTIYF. The CDR3 bases are TGTGCCAGCTCACTTCCCCCGAGCGCTGGAAACACCATATATTTT.

This clone occurred a few times. This rearrangement joins TRBV6-6 to TRBJ2-7; TRBD1 matches 8 bases. The CDR3 has 15 amino acids. Unmatched junction bases numbered 4, after V lost 2 bases and J lost 1 base. CDR1 MNHNY and CDR2 SVGAGI come from the germline V gene (reference sequence). The CDR3 DNA reads TGTGCCAGCAGTTACGGGACAGGATCATCCTACGAGCAGTACTTC. Translation gives CASSYGTGSSYEQYF.

The V gene is TRBV7-9, the J gene TRBJ1-5; weak D call: TRBD1 (6 bases). Trimming took 5 bases from V and 4 from J, leaving 15 bases between them. Germline CDR1 SEHNR, CDR2 FQNEAQ (reference sequence). This CDR3 contains 15 residues. This chain's CDR3 is CASSPGQSPNQPQHF. CDR3 bases: TGTGCCAGCAGCCCCGGACAGAGTCCTAATCAGCCCCAGCATTTT.

The gene calls are TRBV27 and TRBJ2-2, with 7 positions matching TRBD1. This CDR3 is built from 16 residues. With 6 bases clipped from V and 4 bases from J, the junction kept 11 bases outside the gene matches. CDR1 and CDR2 from the germline V gene are MNHEY and SMNVEV (reference sequence). The CDR3 DNA is TGTGCCAGCAGATTTATCCGGGACAGAATCACCGGGGAGCTGTTTTTT. It codes for CASRFIRDRITGELFF.

This chain links TRBV5-5 with TRBJ1-2; D is perhaps TRBD1 (6 bases). CDR3 length equals 14 residues. Trimming stripped 4 bases from V and 5 bases from J, with 15 bases between. Germline V CDR1 and CDR2: SGHKS, YYEKEE (reference sequence). CDR3 nucleotides: TGTGCCAGCAGCCAAATGACAGGAATGTATGGCTACACCTTC. This gives the protein CASSQMTGMYGYTF.

CDR3 coding DNA: TGTGCCAGCAGTGTCATTAGCGGGAGCCCCGCGGCCTACGAGCAGTACTTC. Translation gives CASSVISGSPAAYEQYF. The chain recombines TRBV6-1 with TRBJ2-7; 9 bases are a match to TRBD2. Germline loops: CDR1 MNHNS, CDR2 SASEGT. The CDR3 spans 17 residues. V gave up 4 bases and J gave up 2 bases; unmatched junction bases: 12.

The rearrangement joins TRBV19 to TRBJ1-5, with D possibly matching TRBD1 (5 bases). CDR1 and CDR2 (germline): LNHDA, SQIVND (reference sequence). V gave up 5 bases and J gave up 6 bases, with 17 bases separating them. This CDR3 has 15 residues. This chain's CDR3 is CASSPWGGAGQPQHF. For the CDR3, the DNA is TGTGCCAGTAGTCCGTGGGGTGGGGCAGGTCAGCCCCAGCATTTT.

Here the CDR3 reads CASSFGLAGYNEQFF. CDR3 nucleotides: TGTGCCAGCAGCTTCGGATTAGCGGGGTACAATGAGCAGTTCTTC. V and J are TRBV7-9 and TRBJ2-1, with 8 bases matching TRBD2. This CDR3 is 15 amino acids long. CDR1 is SEHNR, CDR2 FQNEAQ, per germline (reference sequence). Germline trimming cut 3 bases from V and 4 bases from J; bases unmatched to any gene: 5.

This chain joins TRBV6-5 and TRBJ1-1; D call uncertain. The V end lost 5 bases, the J end lost 5 bases, and 12 bases lay between the germline ends. Germline V CDR1 and CDR2: MNHEY, SVGAGI. There are 13 residues in the CDR3. The CDR3 sequence: CASSSGLVTEAFF. The CDR3 nucleotides are TGTGCCAGCAGTAGTGGACTTGTGACTGAAGCTTTCTTT.

The chain couples TRBV9 to TRBJ2-5; 8 nucleotides line up with TRBD1. This CDR3 has 16 residues. The junction had 9 bases not matched to a gene; V was cut back by 3 bases and J by 2 bases. Germline V gene lookup returns CDR1 SGDLS and CDR2 YYNGEE. CDR3 sequence: CASSEGGQGQQETQYF. CDR3 nucleotide sequence: TGTGCCAGCAGCGAGGGCGGACAGGGACAGCAAGAGACCCAGTACTTC.